The sequence of this T cell receptor (beta chain) was determined in a study of cytomegalovirus exposure and HLA in healthy donors. As for the study in general: T cells numbering about 179 million yielded more than 95 million unique TCR beta sequences in an earlier analysis. Study-level findings and limits: Investigators reported over 150 TCR beta chains as tied to cytomegalovirus.

Primers included in the PCR were 60 Vbeta and 13 Jbeta primers. TCRdb's table, derived via immunoSEQ multiplex PCR, lists solely in-frame clones and lacks some. Among 150,000 to 200,000 clones listed, around 80% were seen once. This clone was picked up a small number of times. Its matching antigen is unknown. The same CDR3 is also encoded by other DNA sequences in this sample. With V trimmed by 0 bases and J by 1 base, 0 bases remained unmatched. In germline, CDR1 is LGHNA, CDR2 YNFKEQ. This CDR3 region has 16 residues. The specimen sequenced was PBMCs. The V and J genes are TRBV4-2 and TRBJ2-3; 11 bases are shared with TRBD2. The TCR sequence derives from a woman between 50 and 59 years old in good health and CMV-seronegative. The CDR3 is CASSQELAGGTDTQYF. The CDR3 bases are TGTGCCAGCAGCCAAGAACTAGCGGGGGGCACAGATACGCAGTATTTT.